This T cell receptor beta chain comes out of a study of blood T cell repertoires in COVID-19. Here immunoSEQ multiplex PCR was the method, and the copy in TCRdb shows in-frame clones only, minus some. The sample yields about 150,000 clones, roughly nine tenths seen once. This clone was counted a single time. This TCR derives from a man aged 45-60 years with acute or convalescent COVID-19. The sample was peripheral blood.

In nucleotides, the CDR3 is TGCGCCAGCAGCATACAGGGGGGCGGGAGCACTGAAGCTTTCTTT. Protein: CASSIQGGGSTEAFF. The rearrangement joins TRBV5-1 to TRBJ1-1; 8 nucleotides match TRBD1. Per germline, CDR1 SGHRS and CDR2 YFSETQ. The junction had 9 bases not matched to a gene; V was cut back by 4 bases and J by 4 bases. The CDR3 has 15 amino acids.